These T cell receptor beta chains were read from a single sample in a study of response to subunit inactivated influenza vaccine. TCRdb independently ran MiXCR on the RT-PCR reads; one entry per CDR3 protein. The profile covers roughly 190,000 distinct CDR3 sequences, with under 15% appearing a single time and roughly 25% taken by the ten largest. The material sequenced was CD8+ T cells sorted from PBMCs, taken roughly 5 days after vaccination. These receptors were obtained from a man over 45 who received an inactivated influenza vaccine. Both conserved end residues are part of each CDR3. Fields, in order: clone size, D gene, V gene, J gene, CDR3 protein, CDR3 DNA. D genes are given only for firm matches. Clone size, where shown, is once, few, many, or a class for clones that have expanded.

few	-	TRBV28	TRBJ2-5	CASSPGTYGETQYF	TGTGCCAGCAGCCCGGGGACTTACGGAGAGACCCAGTACTTC
-	-	TRBV28	TRBJ2-5	CASDSQETQYF	TGTGCCAGCGACAGCCAAGAGACCCAGTACTTC
-	TRBD2	TRBV10-2	TRBJ2-1	CASSETSGSEQFF	TGCGCCAGCAGCGAGACTAGCGGGAGTGAGCAGTTCTTC
-	-	TRBV11-2	TRBJ2-7	CASSEGRISYEQYF	TGTGCCAGCAGCGAAGGACGGATATCCTACGAGCAGTACTTC
-	-	TRBV7-9	TRBJ2-5	CASEKQETQYF	TGTGCCAGCGAAAAACAAGAGACCCAGTACTTC
-	-	TRBV7-9	TRBJ2-7	CASSLAAENSYEQYF	TGTGCCAGCAGCTTAGCAGCGGAAAACTCCTACGAGCAGTACTTC
few	TRBD1	TRBV10-3	TRBJ2-7	CAISGHRDRVAHEQYF	TGTGCCATCAGTGGGCACCGGGACAGGGTGGCCCACGAGCAGTACTTC
-	-	TRBV5-1	TRBJ2-2	CASSLGRERTGELFF	TGCGCCAGCAGCTTGGGCCGGGAACGAACCGGGGAGCTGTTTTTT
few	TRBD2	TRBV12-3/TRBV12-4	TRBJ2-1	CASTSGTSPLAEQFF	TGTGCCAGCACCTCGGGGACTAGCCCCTTAGCGGAGCAGTTCTTC
-	-	TRBV6-2/TRBV6-3	TRBJ2-1	CASSELLGQFF	TGTGCCAGCAGTGAACTGCTGGGCCAATTCTTC
-	-	TRBV4-1	TRBJ1-5	CASSQVNSNQPQHF	TGCGCCAGCAGCCAAGTAAATAGCAATCAGCCCCAGCATTTT
-	-	TRBV6-5	TRBJ2-7	CASSYSTGYEQYF	TGTGCCAGCAGTTACTCGACGGGGTACGAGCAGTACTTC
few	TRBD1	TRBV4-2	TRBJ2-1	CASSGSRVFRPGQYNEQFF	TGTGCCAGCAGCGGGTCACGGGTGTTTAGGCCGGGACAGTACAATGAGCAGTTCTTC
many	TRBD1	TRBV12-3/TRBV12-4	TRBJ2-7	CASSFTGQLVDEQYF	TGTGCCAGCAGTTTTACGGGACAGTTGGTTGACGAGCAGTACTTC
many	TRBD1	TRBV29-1	TRBJ1-2	CSVEDLTDREDYGYTF	TGCAGCGTTGAAGATTTAACGGACAGGGAAGACTATGGCTACACCTTC
many	TRBD1	TRBV7-9	TRBJ1-1	CASSLEAGGGTEAFF	TGTGCCAGCAGCTTAGAGGCAGGGGGCGGCACTGAAGCTTTCTTT
few	-	TRBV20-1	TRBJ1-2	CSARGPGSHYGYTF	TGCAGTGCTAGAGGGCCAGGATCCCACTATGGCTACACCTTC
few	-	TRBV20-1	TRBJ2-7	CSARNYEQYF	TGCAGTGCGCGGAACTACGAGCAGTACTTC
few	TRBD2	TRBV4-3	TRBJ2-7	CASSLLGTNEQYF	TGCGCCAGCAGCCTCCTTGGGACTAACGAGCAGTACTTC
many	TRBD2	TRBV9	TRBJ2-1	CASSASGSSYNEQFF	TGTGCCAGCAGCGCTAGCGGGAGCTCCTACAATGAGCAGTTCTTC
-	-	TRBV4-1	TRBJ2-6	CASSQDWGVGANVLTF	TGCGCCAGCAGCCAAGATTGGGGGGTTGGGGCCAACGTCCTGACTTTC
few	-	TRBV9	TRBJ2-1	CASSVGGMGKLSSNEQFF	TGTGCCAGCAGCGTAGGAGGTATGGGTAAACTTTCCTCCAATGAGCAGTTCTTC
-	-	TRBV13	TRBJ2-7	CASSRGGHYEQYF	TGTGCCAGCAGCCGAGGGGGACACTACGAGCAGTACTTC
few	-	TRBV12-3/TRBV12-4	TRBJ2-7	CASSSAGQSFFYEQYF	TGTGCCAGCAGTTCCGCCGGACAGTCGTTTTTCTACGAGCAGTACTTC
-	-	TRBV4-3	TRBJ2-7	CASSQSYSKVAYEQYF	TGCGCCAGCAGCCAGAGCTACTCGAAGGTAGCTTACGAGCAGTACTTC
-	TRBD2	TRBV7-2	TRBJ2-3	CASSLVRGGATDTQYF	TGTGCCAGCAGCTTAGTTCGCGGGGGGGCCACAGATACGCAGTATTTT
-	-	TRBV6-1	TRBJ2-2	CASSDLTETGELFF	TGTGCCAGCAGTGACCTTACCGAAACCGGGGAGCTGTTTTTT
few	-	TRBV12-3/TRBV12-4	TRBJ2-5	CASSTGTANLETQYF	TGTGCCAGCAGTACAGGGACCGCCAACCTGGAGACCCAGTACTTC
-	-	TRBV4-2	TRBJ2-5	CASSQYRGGQETQYF	TGTGCCAGCAGCCAATACAGGGGGGGACAAGAGACCCAGTACTTC